This T cell receptor (delta chain) originates from a study of γδ T cells in repeated Plasmodium falciparum infection. About the research overall: Age- and gender-matched Australian children served as comparison for malaria-exposed Malian children. Over about 640 days, donors received four mosquito-bite P. falciparum NF54 infections. General study results and limits: Vdelta2-negative gammadelta repertoires, largely Vdelta1+, seemingly showed infection-driven waves of new clonal selection.

Sequencing covered both gamma and delta TCR chains per sample. TCRdb re-called clones from the multiplex PCR reads using CATT. The profile shows roughly 93,000 delta-chain clones, 1.4% of them singletons. Bulk repertoires came from Vgamma9/Vdelta2+ or Vdelta2-negative gammadelta T cells flow-sorted from PBMC. Details on this clone: What it binds is not known. TCRdb's protein for this DNA is that of a much larger clone and differs from the translation at residue 4, likely a read error; the protein shown is the DNA translation.

V was trimmed by 1 base and J by 3 bases, leaving 18 bases between them. CDR1 and CDR2 (germline): TVYSNPD, GDNSRS (reference sequence). The CDR3 is 15 residues long. Material for sequencing was gamma-delta T cells from blood. V usage is TRDV3 and J usage is TRDJ1, with D possibly matching TRDD1 (6 bases). No J gene is reported in TCRdb; it was inferred here by comparing the DNA with germline. This receptor was obtained from a pool of human donors (malaria-infected and uninfected, not separated). The CDR3 sequence: CAFTPIVRVPDKLIF. The CDR3 DNA reads TGTGCCTTTACCCCAATAGTACGCGTCCCCGATAAACTCATCTTT.